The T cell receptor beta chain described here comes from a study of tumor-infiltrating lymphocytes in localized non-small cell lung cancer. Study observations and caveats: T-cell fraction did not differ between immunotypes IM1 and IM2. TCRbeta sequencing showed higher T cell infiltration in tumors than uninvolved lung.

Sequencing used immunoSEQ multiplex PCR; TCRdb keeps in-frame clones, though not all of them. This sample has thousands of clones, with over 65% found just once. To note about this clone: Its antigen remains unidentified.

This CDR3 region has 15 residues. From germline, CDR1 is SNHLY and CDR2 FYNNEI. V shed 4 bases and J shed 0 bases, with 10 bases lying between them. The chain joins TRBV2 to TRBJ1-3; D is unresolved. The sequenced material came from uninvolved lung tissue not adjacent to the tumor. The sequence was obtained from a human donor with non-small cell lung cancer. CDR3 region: CASSAGRSSGNTIYF. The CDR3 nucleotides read TGTGCCAGCAGTGCCGGCAGGAGCTCTGGAAACACCATATATTTT.